The clone carrying this T cell receptor (beta chain) has only one observation. The source of the sample is a study of blood T cell repertoires in COVID-19. Overall study: The cDNA or gDNA used as material had been derived from T cells, B-cell-depleted T cells, or PBMCs.

Per the original methods: Amplifying reference gene primers gave estimates of nucleated cell counts. Assay: immunoSEQ multiplex PCR; the TCRdb copy retains only in-frame clones and omits some. D and trimming were read from the DNA, whereas the V and J calls and clone size are those reported in that table. The table has 35,000 or so clones, 80% seen once. CDR1 is SGHRS, CDR2 YFSETQ, per germline. The J segment lost 9 bases and the V segment lost 9 bases, leaving 11 bases of the junction unmatched. There are 14 residues in the CDR3. The chain recombines TRBV5-1 with TRBJ2-1; 11 nucleotides match TRBD1. Source material: peripheral blood. The receptor's source is a woman in her 70s with acute or convalescent COVID-19. CDR3 DNA sequence: TGCGCCACCTCCTTTGGACAGGGGGCTGGTGAGCAGTTCTTC. Translating it yields CATSFGQGAGEQFF.